This TCR beta chain was recovered during a study of radiotherapy plus CTLA-4 blockade in lung cancer. Study-level results: Early clone dynamics of blood T cells, plus interferon-beta, reportedly predicted response best.

Using immunoSEQ multiplex PCR, the repertoire was profiled, and TCRdb retains in-frame clones only, with some absent. The table has 45,000 or so clones, approximately 79% seen once. V lost 3 bases to trimming and J lost 2 bases, with 11 bases between them. This CDR3 region has 14 residues. Germline CDR1 reads SGHVS; CDR2 reads FQNEAQ. As for this clone: Its matching antigen is unknown.

Chemo-refractory metastatic non-small-cell lung cancer patients were treated with focal radiation plus CTLA-4 blockade with ipilimumab. The sequencing here drew on peripheral blood, taken from a patient treated with radiotherapy plus ipilimumab. The chain is built from TRBV7-8 and TRBJ2-7, with D perhaps given as TRBD1 or TRBD2 (5 bases each). This TCR derives from a human donor with non-small cell lung cancer who had stable disease on radiotherapy plus ipilimumab. The CDR3 nucleotides are TGTGCCAGCAGCTTTGGGGACGGTACCTACGAGCAGTACGTC. This codes for CASSFGDGTYEQYV.